Following are 9 T cell receptor beta chains from one sample sequenced in a study of T cell responses to AZD1222 COVID-19 vaccine (dated by TCRdb to 2020 to 2022). In the paper's terms, the time point label means: baseline before first vaccination. Libraries were constructed by the immunoSEQ multiplex PCR assay. In TCRdb, the immuneACCESS table is reduced to in-frame sequences with V and J assigned. These tables do not hold every clone; where another copy was compared, an unresolved V gene accounts for under half, and the others remain unexplained. The sample table lists about 130,000 clones, 70% to 90% of them with a count of one. Jointly, the top ten make up under 2% of the sample. This material consisted of peripheral blood, taken on day 0 of AZD1222 vaccination. The receptors here all came from an adult in good health.

This chain uses TRBV25-1 with TRBJ1-2, with D maybe TRBD1 (6 bases). The CDR3 runs 15 residues. The ends were cut back, 7 bases at V and 5 bases at J, with 20 bases in the middle. CDR1 is MGHDK, CDR2 SYGVNS, per germline. The CDR3 loop reads CASNQGPDSRYGYTF. CDR3 coding DNA: TGTGCCAGCAATCAGGGGCCGGACAGTCGGTATGGCTACACCTTC.

This chain joins TRBV7-2 and TRBJ1-3; TRBD1 might be the D (6 bases). Per the germline V gene, CDR1 is SGHTA and CDR2 is FQGNSA. V shed 6 bases and J shed 5 bases, with 14 bases lying between them. The CDR3 spans 14 residues. The chain's CDR3 is CASSSRQERNTIYF. The CDR3, as DNA: TGTGCCAGCAGTTCCCGACAGGAGAGAAACACCATATATTTT.

The chain has TRBV2 and TRBJ2-7; D is perhaps TRBD1 (5 bases). V gave up 8 bases and J gave up 3 bases, with 14 bases separating them. Germline CDR1 is SNHLY and CDR2 is FYNNEI. There are 13 residues in the CDR3. CDR3 nucleotides: TGTGCCAGCCGACTGGGGCAGCTCTACGAGCAGTACTTC. As protein: CASRLGQLYEQYF.

CDR3 loop: CASTRDRVRNTF. CDR3 bases: TGTGCCAGCACTAGAGACAGGGTTCGCAACACCTTC. The chain recombines TRBV6-5 with TRBJ1-2; TRBD1 matches 7 bases. CDR1 and CDR2 from the germline V gene are MNHEY and SVGAGI. V gave up 7 bases and J gave up 12 bases; unmatched junction bases: 11. This CDR3 contains 12 residues.

The rearrangement uses TRBV7-3 and TRBJ1-2; no firm D call. V was pared by 4 bases and J by 3 bases, with 15 bases between. CDR3 size: 15 residues. Germline V gene sequence: CDR1 SGHTA, CDR2 FQGTGA. CDR3 amino acids: CASSSLGRRDYGYTF. The CDR3 DNA is TGTGCCAGCAGCTCCTTGGGCCGAAGGGACTATGGCTACACCTTC.

The chain links TRBV6-5 to TRBJ2-5; 10 bases map to TRBD1. The CDR3 has 16 residues. Germline loops: CDR1 MNHEY, CDR2 SVGAGI. Unmatched junction bases numbered 6, after V lost 0 bases and J lost 5 bases. The CDR3 sequence: CASSYSIGTGVETQYF. As DNA, the CDR3 is TGTGCCAGCAGTTACTCAATCGGGACAGGGGTCGAGACCCAGTACTTC.

V usage is TRBV5-1 and J usage is TRBJ2-5; 9 bases match TRBD1. The CDR3 extends over 14 amino acids. Germline CDR1 reads SGHRS; CDR2 reads YFSETQ. With V trimmed by 0 bases and J by 5 bases, 2 bases remained unmatched. CDR3 nucleotide sequence: TGCGCCAGCAGCTTGGGACAGGGGGGTGAGACCCAGTACTTC. Its protein is CASSLGQGGETQYF.

The chain employs TRBV27 and TRBJ1-1, with D unresolved. The CDR3 spans 11 residues. Germline-derived CDR1 and CDR2 are MNHEY and SMNVEV (reference sequence). V was cut by 10 bases and J by 9 bases, with 15 bases left in between. The CDR3 region has the DNA TGTGCCACCCTTGGGAGGACTCAAGCTTTCTTT. Protein: CATLGRTQAFF.

The chain links TRBV3-1 (or the pseudogene TRBV3-2) to TRBJ2-1; TRBD2 matches at 7 bases. The CDR3 has 16 residues. The junction had 14 bases not matched to a gene; V was cut back by 4 bases and J by 8 bases. Looked up from germline, CDR1 is LGHDT and CDR2 is YNNKEL (reference sequence). The CDR3 coding sequence is TGTGCCAGCAGCCCCATGGTCAGTGCGGGGGATCATGAGCAGTTCTTC. Translating gives CASSPMVSAGDHEQFF.